The 13 T cell receptor beta chains below come from one sample, sequenced in a study of control samples from healthy donors and cancer patients. Sequencing was performed with immunoSEQ multiplex PCR; in TCRdb, only in-frame clones are kept and a portion is missing. The table lists tens of thousands of clones, approximately 89% of them singletons. The sequenced sample consisted of blood. The receptors come from a man between 45 and 60 years old in good health.

The chain links TRBV30 to TRBJ1-1; no reliable D call. There are 13 residues in the CDR3. CDR1 and CDR2 from the germline V gene are GTSNPN and SVGIG (reference sequence). The V and J ends lost 2 bases and 1 base respectively, with 8 bases between them. CDR3 amino acids: CAWSMRWNTEAFF. The CDR3 nucleotides read TGTGCCTGGAGTATGCGGTGGAACACTGAAGCTTTCTTT.

The CDR3 loop is CASSKNTGTGGREQFF. CDR3 DNA: TGTGCCAGTAGTAAAAATACCGGGACAGGGGGCCGTGAGCAGTTCTTC. V is TRBV19 and J is TRBJ2-1; 12 bases map to TRBD1. This CDR3 is 16 amino acids long. Germline-derived CDR1 and CDR2 are LNHDA and SQIVND (reference sequence). With 4 bases clipped from V and 9 bases from J, the junction kept 10 bases outside the gene matches.

The genes are TRBV9 and TRBJ1-5; D might be TRBD1 (6 bases). V gave up 3 bases and J gave up 0 bases, with 10 bases separating them. The germline V gene encodes CDR1 SGDLS and CDR2 YYNGEE. This CDR3 region has 15 residues. In nucleotides, the CDR3 is TGTGCCAGCAGCGCCGGACAGTATAGCAATCAGCCCCAGCATTTT. Amino acid sequence: CASSAGQYSNQPQHF.

The J gene is TRBJ1-1, the V gene TRBV2; D call uncertain. CDR3 length equals 16 residues. Trimming cost V 2 bases and J 1 base, with 14 bases left between them. Germline CDR1 SNHLY, CDR2 FYNNEI. The CDR3 DNA reads as TGTGCCAGCAGTGAAACCCGAGGACTTTCGAACACTGAAGCTTTCTTT. This gives the protein CASSETRGLSNTEAFF.

The rearrangement links TRBV7-8 to TRBJ2-1, with 10 bases matching TRBD2. V lost 4 bases, J lost 2 bases, and 5 bases stayed unmatched. This CDR3 contains 16 residues. Germline V gene lookup returns CDR1 SGHVS and CDR2 FQNEAQ. This chain's CDR3 is CASSSKSGGAYNEQFF. CDR3 coding DNA: TGTGCCAGCAGCTCGAAGAGCGGGGGGGCCTACAATGAGCAGTTCTTC. Complete variable domain (other parts from reference TRBV7-8 and TRBJ2-1): GAGVSQSPRYKVAKRGQDVALRCDPISGHVSLFWYQQALGQGPEFLTYFQNEAQLDKSGLPSDRFFAERPEGSVSTLKIQRTQQEDSAVYLCASSSKSGGAYNEQFFGPGTRLTVL.

J is TRBJ1-6 and V is TRBV5-1, with D possibly TRBD1 on 6 matching bases. Germline V lookup: CDR1 SGHRS, CDR2 YFSETQ. Deletions cut 6 bases from V and 8 bases from J, with 15 bases between. The CDR3 covers 14 residues. The CDR3 region is CASNDGGADSPLHF. The CDR3 DNA sequence: TGCGCCAGCAACGACGGGGGGGCTGATTCACCCCTCCACTTT.

The chain links TRBV5-1 to TRBJ2-1; 8 nucleotides match TRBD1. Losses at the gene ends were 7 bases for V and 3 bases for J; bases not matched to a gene: 0. This CDR3 has 12 amino acids. CDR1 and CDR2 from the germline V gene are SGHRS and YFSETQ. The CDR3 here is CASGTGYNEQFF. Written as DNA, the CDR3 is TGCGCCAGCGGGACAGGCTACAATGAGCAGTTCTTC.

The V call is TRBV6-5, the J call TRBJ1-2, with 9 positions matching TRBD1. This CDR3 comprises 15 residues. Germline CDR1 MNHEY, CDR2 SVGAGI. Germline trimming cut 5 bases from V and 7 bases from J; bases unmatched to any gene: 11. CDR3 loop: CASSTTGGIGGGYTF. As DNA, the CDR3 is TGTGCCAGCAGTACGACAGGGGGAATAGGCGGTGGCTACACCTTC.

This chain uses TRBV5-1 with TRBJ2-7, with D unclear. V was pared by 4 bases and J by 7 bases, with 15 bases between. CDR1 SGHRS and CDR2 YFSETQ come from the germline V gene. This CDR3 comprises 13 residues. CDR3 sequence: CASSTRTGYEQYF. As DNA, the CDR3 is TGCGCCAGCAGCACCCGGACGGGTTATGAGCAGTACTTC.

This chain joins TRBV6-1 and TRBJ2-1, with TRBD2 identical over 9 bases. Germline V gene data show CDR1 as MNHNS and CDR2 as SASEGT. The CDR3 has 17 residues. V shed 2 bases and J 3 bases; nucleotides not matched to a gene: 8. Here the CDR3 reads CASSELAGAFIYNEQFF. The CDR3 region has the DNA TGTGCCAGCAGTGAATTAGCGGGGGCCTTTATCTACAATGAGCAGTTCTTC.

V and J are TRBV7-8 and TRBJ2-5; 7 bases are shared with TRBD1. The trim removed 5 bases at V and 3 bases at J, leaving 6 bases unmatched. Germline V lookup: CDR1 SGHVS, CDR2 FQNEAQ. This CDR3 is built from 14 residues. The CDR3 DNA reads as TGTGCCAGCAGCCGAGTAGGGGGCGAAGAGACCCAGTACTTC. This translates into CASSRVGGEETQYF. The variable domain in full, completed from reference TRBV7-8 and TRBJ2-5, reads GAGVSQSPRYKVAKRGQDVALRCDPISGHVSLFWYQQALGQGPEFLTYFQNEAQLDKSGLPSDRFFAERPEGSVSTLKIQRTQQEDSAVYLCASSRVGGEETQYFGPGTRLLVL.

The V gene is TRBV27, the J gene TRBJ2-7; D gene uncertain. Germline V gene sequence: CDR1 MNHEY, CDR2 SMNVEV (reference sequence). V was clipped by 7 bases and J by 7 bases, with 20 bases between them. The CDR3 loop spans 14 amino acids. As DNA, the CDR3 is TGTGCCAGCAAAGCAGACATCGGGTTGTGGGAGCAGTACTTC. This codes for CASKADIGLWEQYF.

This sequence joins TRBV27 and TRBJ1-3, with D possibly TRBD1 on 6 matching bases. V gave up 0 bases and J gave up 8 bases, with 14 bases separating them. The CDR3 is 15 amino acids. Germline CDR1 and CDR2: MNHEY and SMNVEV (reference sequence). The CDR3 coding sequence is TGTGCCAGCAGTTTATCTCAGGGGCCGGGACACACCATATATTTT. Protein sequence: CASSLSQGPGHTIYF.